A single sample is the source of the 20 T cell receptor beta chains below, sequenced in a study of shared clonotypes between healthy human individuals. The method was immunoSEQ multiplex PCR; TCRdb's version includes in-frame clones alone and lacks a portion of them. The table has around 1.1 million clones, approximately 80% seen once; the top ten hold roughly 0.62%. Sequencing was done on a sample of memory CD4+ T cells from PBMCs. Subset given: CD45RA-negative fraction. These TCRs come from a man younger than 35 in good health. Some clones in this sample may be carry-over from other donors' samples.

Concerning this clone: Within the sample, other DNA sequences also encode this same CDR3. The gene calls are TRBV2 and TRBJ2-1; TRBD2 is a possible D gene (6 bases). This CDR3 comprises 14 residues. Trimming removed 4 bases at V and 2 bases at J, with 9 bases between. Germline CDR1 is SNHLY and CDR2 is FYNNEI. The DNA of the CDR3 is TGTGCCAGCAGTGTCGGGGGAGCCTACAATGAGCAGTTCTTC. It codes for CASSVGGAYNEQFF.

The rearrangement uses TRBV5-4 and TRBJ2-3; D perhaps matches TRBD2 (6 bases). Germline V gene sequence: CDR1 SGHNT, CDR2 YYREEE (reference sequence). The ends were cut back, 4 bases at V and 4 bases at J, with 10 bases in the middle. CDR3 length: 13 amino acids. The CDR3 region has the DNA TGTGCCAGCAGCATGGGACTGCCAGATACGCAGTATTTT. This encodes CASSMGLPDTQYF.

The chain combines TRBV6-6 with TRBJ2-1; D might be TRBD2 (5 bases). Per germline, CDR1 MNHNY and CDR2 SVGAGI (reference sequence). V was shortened by 6 bases and J by 6 bases, with 12 bases between the two germline ends. The CDR3 covers 13 residues. The CDR3, as DNA: TGTGCCAGCAGACTAGGGCTGACCAATGAGCAGTTCTTC. It translates to CASRLGLTNEQFF.

The J gene is TRBJ2-7, the V gene TRBV27, with TRBD1 matching over 8 bases. Germline values: CDR1 MNHEY, CDR2 SMNVEV (reference sequence). V was pared by 6 bases and J by 3 bases, with 7 bases of the junction left unmatched. The CDR3 is made up of 14 amino acids. Here the CDR3 reads CASRSGTGGYEQYF. The DNA of the CDR3 is TGTGCCAGCAGGTCCGGGACAGGTGGCTACGAGCAGTACTTC.

The CDR3 sequence is CASSLYGANTEAFF. The DNA of the CDR3 is TGTGCCAGCAGCTTGTACGGGGCAAACACTGAAGCTTTCTTT. The rearrangement links TRBV5-4 to TRBJ1-1; D perhaps matches TRBD1 (5 bases). Germline CDR1 and CDR2: SGHNT and YYREEE (reference sequence). The ends were cut back, 1 base at V and 2 bases at J, with 9 bases in the middle. The CDR3 runs 14 residues.

This chain uses TRBV2 with TRBJ2-7; TRBD2 agrees at 8 bases. The CDR3 runs 14 residues. In germline, CDR1 is SNHLY, CDR2 FYNNEI. The V gene end was trimmed by 8 bases and the J gene end by 3 bases; junction bases not matched to a gene: 9. The CDR3 DNA reads as TGTGCCAGCCTAGGGATCCGGGGGGGCTACGAGCAGTACTTC. Residues: CASLGIRGGYEQYF. The complete variable domain, with remaining parts taken from reference TRBV2 and TRBJ2-7, reads EPEVTQTPSHQVTQMGQEVILRCVPISNHLYFYWYRQILGQKVEFLVSFYNNEISEKSEIFDDQFSVERPDGSNFTLKIRSTKLEDSAMYFCASLGIRGGYEQYFGPGTRLTVT.

The chain is built from TRBV28 and TRBJ2-1; 7 bases align to TRBD2. Per germline, CDR1 MDHEN and CDR2 SYDVKM. With 8 bases clipped from V and 4 bases from J, the junction kept 5 bases outside the gene matches. The CDR3 is 13 residues long. The CDR3 DNA is TGTGCCAGCGTGGGGACTACATACAATGAGCAGTTCTTC. Amino acids: CASVGTTYNEQFF.

V and J are TRBV6-1 and TRBJ2-3; TRBD2 matches at 10 bases. V dropped 0 bases and J dropped 2; count of bases not matched to a gene: 11. The CDR3 totals 19 residues. CDR1 is MNHNS, CDR2 SASEGT, per germline. In nucleotides, the CDR3 is TGTGCCAGCAGTGAAGCACTTATAATTACTAGCGGGACCACAGATACGCAGTATTTT. Residues: CASSEALIITSGTTDTQYF.

On this clone itself: At one boundary the junction diverges from the germline segment, which might be a read error. The rearrangement joins TRBV5-6 to TRBJ2-2; perhaps TRBD2 as D (6 bases). The CDR3 is made up of 16 amino acids. Germline V gene sequence: CDR1 SGHDT, CDR2 YYEEEE. The DNA for the CDR3 is TGTGCCAGCAGCTTAGGACTATGGGGGAACACCGGGGAGCTGCTTTTT. Its protein product is CASSLGLWGNTGELLF.

As to this clone: The same CDR3 is also encoded by other DNA sequences in this sample. The chain links TRBV9 to TRBJ2-5; D is possibly TRBD1 (6 bases). Germline lookup yields CDR1 SGDLS and CDR2 YYNGEE. This CDR3 contains 14 residues. V was cut by 3 bases and J by 4 bases, with 13 bases left in between. The CDR3 bases are TGTGCCAGCAGCGCACAGGGATTGGGAGAGACCCAGTACTTC. This translates into CASSAQGLGETQYF.

The chain uses TRBV19 and TRBJ1-1; weak D call: TRBD1 (6 bases). CDR1 and CDR2 from the germline V gene are LNHDA and SQIVND (reference sequence). This CDR3 region has 15 residues. V lost 2 bases, J lost 0 bases, and 10 bases lay in between. The CDR3 loop is CASSIRAGVNTEAFF. Written as DNA, the CDR3 is TGTGCCAGTAGTATAAGGGCAGGGGTGAACACTGAAGCTTTCTTT. Complete variable domain (other parts from reference TRBV19 and TRBJ1-1): DGGITQSPKYLFRKEGQNVTLSCEQNLNHDAMYWYRQDPGQGLRLIYYSQIVNDFQKGDIAEGYSVSREKKESFPLTVTSAQKNPTAFYLCASSIRAGVNTEAFFGQGTRLTVV.

This chain links TRBV7-8 with TRBJ1-2; D is ambiguous. Per the germline V gene, CDR1 is SGHVS and CDR2 is FQNEAQ. The ends were cut back, 0 bases at V and 3 bases at J, with 5 bases in the middle. The CDR3 is 13 amino acids. The DNA for the CDR3 is TGTGCCAGCAGCTTAGCTCCGGACTATGGCTACACCTTC. This codes for CASSLAPDYGYTF.

V and J are TRBV18 and TRBJ1-1; the D is unclear. In germline, CDR1 is KGHSH, CDR2 LQKENI. CDR3 size: 13 residues. The CDR3 bases are TGTGCTACACTCTCCATTATGAACACTGAAGCTTTCTTT. Its translation: CATLSIMNTEAFF.

This chain links TRBV2 with TRBJ2-5; TRBD1 matches 7 bases. CDR3 size: 13 residues. V lost 8 bases and J lost 3; bases outside the gene matches: 6. The germline V gene encodes CDR1 SNHLY and CDR2 FYNNEI. The CDR3 sequence is CASVDRTEETQYF. In DNA, the CDR3 is TGTGCCAGCGTGGACAGGACAGAAGAGACCCAGTACTTC.

The chain links TRBV5-1 to TRBJ2-1, with 8 nucleotides matching TRBD2. Trimming took 1 base from V and 6 from J; bases not matched to a gene: 6. The CDR3 spans 15 residues. CDR1 is SGHRS, CDR2 YFSETQ, per germline. CDR3 residues: CASSLTSGTLNEQFF. CDR3 coding DNA: TGCGCCAGCAGCTTGACTAGCGGAACCCTCAATGAGCAGTTCTTC.

The rearrangement uses TRBV7-3 and TRBJ1-2; no firm D call. The V and J ends lost 1 base and 0 bases respectively, with 9 bases between them. The CDR3 totals 15 residues. Germline loops: CDR1 SGHTA, CDR2 FQGTGA. The CDR3 DNA reads TGTGCCAGCAGCTTAAATCCGGGGTCTAACTATGGCTACACCTTC. Protein: CASSLNPGSNYGYTF.

J is TRBJ1-4 and V is TRBV7-9, with D perhaps matching TRBD1 (6 bases). Germline CDR1 SEHNR, CDR2 FQNEAQ (reference sequence). This CDR3 spans 14 amino acids. V was trimmed by 2 bases and J by 8 bases, leaving 12 bases between them. CDR3: CASSLTGFGEKLFF. The CDR3, as DNA: TGTGCCAGCAGCTTAACAGGGTTTGGAGAAAAACTGTTTTTT.

CDR3 nucleotide sequence: TGTGCCAGCAGCACTACAGGAGCAACTAATGAAAAACTGTTTTTT. Translated, it gives CASSTTGATNEKLFF. This rearrangement joins TRBV5-6 to TRBJ1-4; TRBD1 is a possible D gene (5 bases). Germline V gene lookup returns CDR1 SGHDT and CDR2 YYEEEE. V lost 4 bases, J lost 0 bases, and 10 bases lay in between. This CDR3 is built from 15 residues.

This clone appeared once. This rearrangement joins TRBV5-4 to TRBJ1-2, with TRBD1 as a possible D gene (6 bases). This CDR3 is built from 14 residues. CDR1 is SGHNT, CDR2 YYREEE, per germline (reference sequence). V was clipped by 3 bases and J by 4 bases, with 13 bases between them. For the CDR3, the DNA is TGTGCCAGCAGCTCCGCAGGGGACATCTATGGCTACACCTTC. It yields the protein CASSSAGDIYGYTF.

The chain is built from TRBV9 and TRBJ2-3, with a possible D match to TRBD1 (5 bases). The CDR3 loop spans 15 amino acids. Trimming pared 0 bases from V and 4 bases from J, leaving 12 bases between. The germline V gene has CDR1 SGDLS and CDR2 YYNGEE. CDR3 nucleotide sequence: TGTGCCAGCAGCGTAGTTCCAGGGTCAGCAGATACGCAGTATTTT. It codes for CASSVVPGSADTQYF.